One and the same sample provided the 17 T cell receptor beta chains below, sequenced in a study of T-cell reconstitution after alpha-beta-depleted transplantation in children. Unique molecular identifiers were incorporated when the TCRbeta library was constructed. TCRdb itself ran the PCR reads through MiXCR, one entry per CDR3 protein. This table has about 510,000 distinct CDR3 sequences, around 10% appearing once. The input for sequencing was PBMCs, mostly from graft donor cells, taken 180 days after TCRalphabeta/CD19-depleted stem cell transplant. The receptors come from a female patient aged 2-15 years who had a stem cell transplant for aplastic anemia, so the T cells may come from the graft donor.

Here the CDR3 reads CASSPLAGFSAGELFF. Here the CDR3 DNA reads TGTGCCAGCAGCCCGCTAGCGGGCTTCTCCGCCGGGGAGCTGTTTTTT. This sequence joins TRBV5-5 and TRBJ2-2; 8 bases are shared with TRBD2. The CDR3 spans 16 residues. With V trimmed by 4 bases and J by 6 bases, 11 bases remained unmatched. The germline CDR1 and CDR2 sequences are SGHKS and YYEKEE (reference sequence).

This clonotype was seen at least ten times. The chain links TRBV20-1 to TRBJ2-7; 10 bases map to TRBD2. Germline V gene sequence: CDR1 DFQATT, CDR2 SNEGSKA (reference sequence). After removal of 6 bases from V and 7 bases from J, the junction contained 9 bases not matched to a gene. CDR3 length: 13 amino acids. The CDR3 is CSAKLAGIREQYF. CDR3 in DNA: TGCAGTGCAAAACTAGCGGGAATTAGGGAGCAGTACTTC.

The chain has TRBV7-2 and TRBJ2-5; TRBD1 is a possible D gene (6 bases). This CDR3 is 14 amino acids long. CDR1 and CDR2 (germline): SGHTA, FQGNSA. V lost 5 bases and J lost 3, with 13 bases in between. The CDR3 here is CASSPGTWKETQYF. CDR3 in DNA: TGTGCCAGCAGCCCCGGGACATGGAAAGAGACCCAGTACTTC.

V is TRBV19 and J is TRBJ1-2; 7 bases align to TRBD1. CDR3 length: 14 residues. Germline CDR1 and CDR2: LNHDA and SQIVND (reference sequence). V lost 7 bases to trimming and J lost 2 bases; unmatched junction nucleotides: 7. Here the CDR3 reads CASTRGQLNYGYTF. CDR3 nucleotide sequence: TGTGCCAGTACTCGGGGACAGCTCAACTATGGCTACACCTTC. Full variable domain (rest looked up from reference TRBV19 and TRBJ1-2): DGGITQSPKYLFRKEGQNVTLSCEQNLNHDAMYWYRQDPGQGLRLIYYSQIVNDFQKGDIAEGYSVSREKKESFPLTVTSAQKNPTAFYLCASTRGQLNYGYTFGSGTRLTVV.

The chain carries TRBV28 and TRBJ1-5, with no clear D. Germline values: CDR1 MDHEN, CDR2 SYDVKM. The CDR3 spans 19 residues. Trimming pared 3 bases from V and 0 bases from J, leaving 21 bases between. The CDR3 sequence: CASSFFTARETDSNQPQHF. For the CDR3, the DNA is TGTGCCAGCAGTTTCTTTACGGCGAGGGAAACAGATAGCAATCAGCCCCAGCATTTT.

J is TRBJ2-1 and V is TRBV30; TRBD1 agrees at 8 bases. J gave up 6 bases and V 7 bases, and 5 bases lay outside the gene matches. This CDR3 region has 12 residues. Germline V gene sequence: CDR1 GTSNPN, CDR2 SVGIG (reference sequence). The CDR3 loop is CAFDRGGNEQFF. DNA of the CDR3: TGTGCCTTCGACAGGGGAGGCAATGAGCAGTTCTTC.

This clonotype was counted a few times. This chain connects TRBV10-3 to TRBJ2-1; TRBD2 agrees at 8 bases. Trimming took 6 bases from V and 3 from J; bases not matched to a gene: 19. The CDR3 extends over 19 amino acids. Germline V CDR1 and CDR2: ENHRY, SYGVKD. CDR3 sequence (DNA): TGTGCCATCAGCTGGGGCAAGCTAGCGGGCCCTTTCGGCTACAATGAGCAGTTCTTC. The encoded protein is CAISWGKLAGPFGYNEQFF.

This clonotype appeared a few times. This rearrangement joins TRBV25-1 to TRBJ1-3, with D unresolved. V lost 4 bases and J lost 0, with 4 bases in between. Germline-derived CDR1 and CDR2 are MGHDK and SYGVNS. The CDR3 loop spans 13 amino acids. The CDR3 here is CASSGHSGNTIYF. DNA for the CDR3: TGTGCCAGCAGTGGACACTCTGGAAACACCATATATTTT.

The chain employs TRBV12-3 or TRBV12-4 and TRBJ2-7; 8 bases agree with TRBD1. Trimming cost V 5 bases and J 7 bases; bases outside gene matches: 10. The CDR3 has 14 amino acids. CDR3 region: CASSARDWDREQYF. In DNA form, the CDR3 reads TGTGCCAGCAGTGCCCGGGACTGGGACAGGGAGCAGTACTTC.

This clonotype was counted between two and nine times. The rearrangement uses TRBV12-3 or TRBV12-4 and TRBJ1-3, with 7 bases identical to TRBD1. The V segment lost 2 bases and the J segment 4 bases; nucleotides outside the gene matches: 11. The CDR3 extends over 17 amino acids. This chain's CDR3 is CASSLTTGFRRGNTIYF. DNA for the CDR3: TGTGCCAGCAGTTTAACGACAGGGTTTCGTCGAGGAAACACCATATATTTT.

This chain uses TRBV20-1 with TRBJ2-7; no firm D call. This CDR3 region has 13 residues. Between the trimmed V and J ends, which lost 3 bases and 6 bases, there was a span of 15 bases. Germline V gives CDR1 DFQATT, CDR2 SNEGSKA (reference sequence). The CDR3 nucleotides are TGCAGTGCTAGCGTGATAGAGAATCGCGAGCAGTACTTC. Its translation is CSASVIENREQYF.

The chain carries TRBV3-1 and TRBJ2-5, with D perhaps TRBD1 (5 bases). Between the trimmed V and J ends, which lost 7 bases and 4 bases, there was a span of 13 bases. The CDR3 sequence is 13 residues long. Germline V gene data show CDR1 as LGHDT and CDR2 as YNNKEL (reference sequence). The CDR3 nucleotides read TGTGCCAGCACCCGCGGTAGGGGAGAGACCCAGTACTTC. As protein: CASTRGRGETQYF.

This clonotype was recorded a few times. The V call is TRBV13, the J call TRBJ2-3; 8 nucleotides line up with TRBD2. Germline trimming cut 0 bases from V and 2 bases from J; bases unmatched to any gene: 1. Germline V gene data show CDR1 as PRHDT and CDR2 as FYEKMQ (reference sequence). The length of the CDR3 is 15 residues. CDR3 protein: CASSLGGRATDTQYF. CDR3 nucleotides: TGTGCCAGCAGCTTAGGCGGGAGGGCCACAGATACGCAGTATTTT.

The chain joins TRBV5-1 to TRBJ2-7, with 9 bases matching TRBD1. The germline V gene encodes CDR1 SGHRS and CDR2 YFSETQ. The V and J ends lost 6 bases and 0 bases, in that order; junction bases with no gene match: 7. The CDR3 totals 15 residues. CDR3 loop: CASKYGQGRSYEQYF. CDR3 DNA sequence: TGCGCCAGCAAGTACGGACAGGGGCGCTCCTACGAGCAGTACTTC.

This chain joins TRBV7-2 and TRBJ2-1, with D tentatively TRBD2 (5 bases). Germline values: CDR1 SGHTA, CDR2 FQGNSA. V dropped 5 bases and J dropped 5 bases, with 13 bases sitting between them. The CDR3 has 14 residues. Here the CDR3 reads CASSPRRPNNEQFF. The CDR3 DNA sequence: TGTGCCAGCAGCCCCAGGAGGCCCAACAATGAGCAGTTCTTC.

The rearrangement uses TRBV12-3 or TRBV12-4 and TRBJ1-5, with D perhaps matching TRBD1 (5 bases). The CDR3 loop spans 14 amino acids. Between the trimmed V and J ends, which lost 0 bases and 7 bases, there was a span of 10 bases. The CDR3 DNA follows: TGTGCCAGCAGTTTAGCGAGGAGGGACCAGCCCCAGCATTTT. Translated, it gives CASSLARRDQPQHF.

The chain employs TRBV6-2 or TRBV6-3 and TRBJ1-1, with D hard to call. In germline, CDR1 is MNHEY, CDR2 SVGEGT. The CDR3 length is 16 residues. V shed 2 bases and J shed 1 base, with 14 bases lying between them. The CDR3 DNA reads TGTGCCAGCAGTTACCTCGAACCGGGAAGGAACACTGAAGCTTTCTTT. Its translation: CASSYLEPGRNTEAFF.